This T cell receptor (beta chain) emerged from a study of cytomegalovirus exposure and HLA in healthy donors. Study overall: Out of approximately 170 million T cells, an earlier analysis found fewer than 140 million unique TCR beta sequences in total. Early release data held about 92 million unique TCRs from HLA-typed donors. Whole-study findings and limits: Across donors, most TCRs were seen rarely, yet some public ones were widespread.

After removal of 3 bases from V and 6 bases from J, the junction contained 7 bases not matched to a gene. The germline CDR1 and CDR2 sequences are MGHRA and YSYEKL. This CDR3 is built from 16 residues. Comment on this clone: The antigen remains undetermined.

Vbeta (60) and Jbeta (13) primers were used in the PCR. Profiled with immunoSEQ multiplex PCR; TCRdb holds only in-frame clones, not every one. The repertoire holds 160,000 or so clones, with roughly 83% as singletons. The sample was PBMCs. The receptor comes from a man aged 25 to 40 in good health and CMV-seronegative. The chain links TRBV4-1 to TRBJ2-1; 11 positions agree with TRBD2. The DNA of the CDR3 is TGCGCCAGCAGCCATCCGGGACTAGCGGACCGCAATGAGCAGTTCTTC. It translates to CASSHPGLADRNEQFF.